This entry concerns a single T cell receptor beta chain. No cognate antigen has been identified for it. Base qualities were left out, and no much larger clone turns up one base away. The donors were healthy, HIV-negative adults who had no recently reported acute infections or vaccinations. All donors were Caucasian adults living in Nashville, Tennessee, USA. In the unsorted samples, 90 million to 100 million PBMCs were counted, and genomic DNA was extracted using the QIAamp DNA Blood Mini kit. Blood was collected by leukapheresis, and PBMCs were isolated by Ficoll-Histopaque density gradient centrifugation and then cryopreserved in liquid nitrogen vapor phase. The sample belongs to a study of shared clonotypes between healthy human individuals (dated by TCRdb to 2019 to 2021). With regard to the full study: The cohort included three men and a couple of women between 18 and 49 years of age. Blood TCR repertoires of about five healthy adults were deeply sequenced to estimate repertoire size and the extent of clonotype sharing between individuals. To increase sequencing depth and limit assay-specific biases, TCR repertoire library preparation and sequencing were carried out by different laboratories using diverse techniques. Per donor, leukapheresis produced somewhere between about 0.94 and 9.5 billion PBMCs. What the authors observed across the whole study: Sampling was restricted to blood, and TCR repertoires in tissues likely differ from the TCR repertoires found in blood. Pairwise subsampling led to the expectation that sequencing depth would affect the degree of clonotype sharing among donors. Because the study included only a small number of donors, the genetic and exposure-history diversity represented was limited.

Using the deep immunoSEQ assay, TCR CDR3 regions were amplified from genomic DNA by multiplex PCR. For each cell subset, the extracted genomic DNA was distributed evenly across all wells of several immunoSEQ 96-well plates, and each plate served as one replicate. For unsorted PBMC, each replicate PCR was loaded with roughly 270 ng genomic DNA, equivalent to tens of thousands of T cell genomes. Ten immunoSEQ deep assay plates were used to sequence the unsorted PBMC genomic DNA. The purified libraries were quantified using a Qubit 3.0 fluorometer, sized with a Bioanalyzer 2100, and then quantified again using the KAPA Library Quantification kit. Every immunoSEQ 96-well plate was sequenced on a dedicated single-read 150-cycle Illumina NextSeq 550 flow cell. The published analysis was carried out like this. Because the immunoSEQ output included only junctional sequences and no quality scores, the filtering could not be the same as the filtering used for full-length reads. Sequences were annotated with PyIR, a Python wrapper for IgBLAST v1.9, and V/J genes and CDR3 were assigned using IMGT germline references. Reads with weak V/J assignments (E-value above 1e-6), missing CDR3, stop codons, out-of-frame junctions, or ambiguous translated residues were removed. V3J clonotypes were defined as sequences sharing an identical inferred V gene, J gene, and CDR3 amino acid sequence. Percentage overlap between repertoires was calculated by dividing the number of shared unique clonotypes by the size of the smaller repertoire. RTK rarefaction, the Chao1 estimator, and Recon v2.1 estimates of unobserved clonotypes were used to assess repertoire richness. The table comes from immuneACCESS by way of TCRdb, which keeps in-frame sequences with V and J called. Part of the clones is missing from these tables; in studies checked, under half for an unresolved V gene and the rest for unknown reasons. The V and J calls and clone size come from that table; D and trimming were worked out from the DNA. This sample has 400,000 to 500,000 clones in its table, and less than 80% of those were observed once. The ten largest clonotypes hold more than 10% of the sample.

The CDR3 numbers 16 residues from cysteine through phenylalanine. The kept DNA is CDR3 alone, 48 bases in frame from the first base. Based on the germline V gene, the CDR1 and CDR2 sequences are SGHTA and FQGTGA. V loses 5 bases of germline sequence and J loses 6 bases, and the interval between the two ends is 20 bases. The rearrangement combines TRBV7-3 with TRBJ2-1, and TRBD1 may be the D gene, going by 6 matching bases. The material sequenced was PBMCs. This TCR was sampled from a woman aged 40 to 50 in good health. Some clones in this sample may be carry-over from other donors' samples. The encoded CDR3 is CASSPSGTPRGNEQFF. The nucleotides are TGTGCCAGCAGCCCCTCCGGGACCCCCAGGGGCAATGAGCAGTTCTTC.